The sequence of this T cell receptor beta chain was determined in a study of T cell responses to AZD1222 COVID-19 vaccine. Here immunoSEQ multiplex PCR was the method, and the copy in TCRdb shows in-frame clones only, minus some. The sample yields around 80,000 clones, roughly four fifths seen once. Germline loops: CDR1 ENHRY, CDR2 SYGVKD. The V gene lost 11 bases and the J gene lost 8 bases, with 21 bases spanning the gap. The CDR3 consists of 13 residues. Broader study findings: The study reported that nearly half of spike-specific TCRs target unmutated variant regions. Donors were chiefly white British, with a greater number of females, and clonal diversity was perhaps underestimated. Vaccine-associated CD4 TCRs spanned spike, dominant at 160-218 and 743-854.

A note on this clone: Its specificity is unknown.

The sample was peripheral blood, taken 28 days after the second AZD1222 dose. The rearrangement links TRBV10-3 to TRBJ1-2; D is ambiguous. The clonotype originates from an adult who received the AZD1222 COVID-19 vaccine. The chain's CDR3 is CAFRTLTGGGYTF. The CDR3 region has the DNA TGTGCCTTTAGGACCCTGACGGGAGGAGGCTACACCTTC.